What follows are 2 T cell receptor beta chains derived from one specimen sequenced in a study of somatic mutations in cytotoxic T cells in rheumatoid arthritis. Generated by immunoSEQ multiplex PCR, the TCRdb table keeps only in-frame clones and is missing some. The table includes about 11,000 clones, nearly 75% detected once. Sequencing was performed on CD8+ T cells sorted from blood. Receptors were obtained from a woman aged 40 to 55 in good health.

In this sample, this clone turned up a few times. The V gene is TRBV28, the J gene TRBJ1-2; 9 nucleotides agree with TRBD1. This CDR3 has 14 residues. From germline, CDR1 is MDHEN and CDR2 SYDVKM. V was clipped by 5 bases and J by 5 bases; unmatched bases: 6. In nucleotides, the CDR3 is TGTGCCAGCAGTGACAGGGGGGTTTGGTATGGCTACACCTTC. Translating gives CASSDRGVWYGYTF.

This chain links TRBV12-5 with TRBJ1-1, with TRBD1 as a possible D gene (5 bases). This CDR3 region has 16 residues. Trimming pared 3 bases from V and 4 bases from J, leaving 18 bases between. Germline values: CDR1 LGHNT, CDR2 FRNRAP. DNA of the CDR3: TGTGCTAGTGGTTTTTCCTCAGGGTCGGGGAGCACTGAAGCTTTCTTT. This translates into CASGFSSGSGSTEAFF. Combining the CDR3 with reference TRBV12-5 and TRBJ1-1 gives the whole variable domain DARVTQTPRHKVTEMGQEVTMRCQPILGHNTVFWYRQTMMQGLELLAYFRNRAPLDDSGMPKDRFSAEMPDATLATLKIQPSEPRDSAVYFCASGFSSGSGSTEAFFGQGTRLTVV.